The 31 T cell receptor beta chains below come from one sample, sequenced in a study of shared clonotypes between healthy human individuals (dated by TCRdb to the early 2020s). CD8 naive samples consisted of CD45RO-negative cells that were positively selected for CCR7, yielding a CD45RA+CCR7+ population without TemRA cells. Library prep was done by the immunoSEQ multiplex PCR assay. This immuneACCESS table, as held by TCRdb, lists in-frame sequences with V and J called but not all clones. Of the missing ones, under half trace to an unresolved V gene in checked studies; the others have no known cause. The table for this sample lists roughly 1,800,000 clones; roughly 95% of them were counted only once. The ten largest clones add up to approximately 1% of the sample. Material for sequencing was naive CD8+ T cells sorted from blood. The cell subset or site label of this sample denotes: CD45RA+CCR7+. Receptor source: a man younger than 30 in good health.

V is TRBV30 and J is TRBJ1-1, with D unclear. This CDR3 spans 14 amino acids. Trimming took off 0 bases at V and 7 bases at J, with 15 bases between the two ends. Germline lookup yields CDR1 GTSNPN and CDR2 SVGIG (reference sequence). The CDR3 DNA is TGTGCCTGGAGTGTACGGGCGGCATTCAATGAAGCTTTCTTT. Protein: CAWSVRAAFNEAFF.

The chain carries TRBV28 and TRBJ2-7; D unresolved. The V end was cut by 7 bases, the J end by 0 bases, with 10 bases between. This CDR3 spans 13 amino acids. Germline V gene data show CDR1 as MDHEN and CDR2 as SYDVKM. CDR3 nucleotide sequence: TGTGCCAGCACACCTGATAGCTCCTACGAGCAGTACTTC. Its protein is CASTPDSSYEQYF.

This sequence joins TRBV28 and TRBJ1-4, with 12 bases matching TRBD1. With V trimmed by 1 base and J by 8 bases, 5 bases remained unmatched. The CDR3 is made up of 16 amino acids. Germline V gene lookup returns CDR1 MDHEN and CDR2 SYDVKM. This CDR3 reads CASSLYPGQGAEKLFF. CDR3 nucleotides: TGTGCCAGCAGTTTATACCCGGGACAGGGGGCAGAAAAACTGTTTTTT.

This sequence joins TRBV18 and TRBJ1-3, with 7 bases that match TRBD1. V shed 0 bases, J shed 4 bases, and the junction held 12 bases outside the gene matches. From germline, CDR1 is KGHSH and CDR2 LQKENI. This CDR3 contains 18 residues. CDR3 sequence: CASSPPELFDRAGNTIYF. The CDR3 nucleotides read TGTGCCAGCTCACCACCGGAGCTATTTGACAGGGCCGGAAACACCATATATTTT.

The rearrangement uses TRBV2 and TRBJ1-6; 11 positions match TRBD1. Trimming took 2 bases from V and 12 from J; bases not matched to a gene: 6. The CDR3 is made up of 15 amino acids. Per germline, CDR1 SNHLY and CDR2 FYNNEI. The CDR3 loop is CASSEQGQGGGPLHF. The CDR3, as DNA: TGTGCCAGCAGTGAACAGGGACAGGGGGGCGGACCCCTCCACTTT.

This chain connects TRBV12-5 to TRBJ2-1, with D maybe TRBD1 (5 bases). The CDR3 loop spans 13 amino acids. Deletions cut 9 bases from V and 4 bases from J, with 13 bases between. Per germline, CDR1 LGHNT and CDR2 FRNRAP. The chain's CDR3 is CASRPDSYNEQFF. The CDR3 bases are TGTGCTAGCCGACCCGACAGTTACAATGAGCAGTTCTTC.

The V call is TRBV2, the J call TRBJ1-6; D unclear. V was cut by 0 bases and J by 3 bases, with 15 bases left in between. Germline CDR1 SNHLY, CDR2 FYNNEI. The CDR3 is made up of 18 amino acids. CDR3 DNA sequence: TGTGCCAGCAGTGAAGCATCGAGCCTTCTAAACTATAATTCACCCCTCCACTTT. It specifies CASSEASSLLNYNSPLHF.

The DNA for the CDR3 is TGTGCCAGCAGCTTAGTCAGGGTTACTGAAGCTTTCTTT. As protein: CASSLVRVTEAFF. The chain uses TRBV7-2 and TRBJ1-1; D is possibly TRBD1 (5 bases). The CDR3 sequence is 13 residues long. Trimming took 1 base from V and 5 from J, leaving 8 bases between them. The V gene's germline CDR1 is SGHTA and CDR2 FQGNSA.

The chain recombines TRBV7-9 with TRBJ2-3, with D possibly TRBD2 on 6 matching bases. V lost 5 bases, J lost 6 bases, and 12 bases lay in between. Per germline, CDR1 SEHNR and CDR2 FQNEAQ (reference sequence). This CDR3 spans 13 amino acids. The CDR3 region has the DNA TGTGCCAGCAGCACGGGACTTATCGATACGCAGTATTTT. Amino acids: CASSTGLIDTQYF. Combining the CDR3 with reference TRBV7-9 and TRBJ2-3 gives the whole variable domain DTGVSQNPRHKITKRGQNVTFRCDPISEHNRLYWYRQTLGQGPEFLTYFQNEAQLEKSRLLSDRFSAERPKGSFSTLEIQRTEQGDSAMYLCASSTGLIDTQYFGPGTRLTVL.

The CDR3 DNA reads as TGCGCCAGCAGCCAAGATCGGTTTCGAGATACGCAGTATTTT. The encoded protein is CASSQDRFRDTQYF. V is TRBV4-1 and J is TRBJ2-3; D not certain. This CDR3 is built from 14 residues. Germline CDR1 and CDR2: MGHRA and YSYEKL. Trimming left V 0 bases short and J 5 bases short, with 9 bases between.

This rearrangement joins TRBV7-9 to TRBJ2-1, with 8 bases matching TRBD2. The CDR3 covers 15 residues. J gave up 2 bases and V 4 bases, and 4 bases lay outside the gene matches. Germline loops: CDR1 SEHNR, CDR2 FQNEAQ (reference sequence). Written as DNA, the CDR3 is TGTGCCAGCAGCTGGTTAGCGGGAACCTACAATGAGCAGTTCTTC. It specifies CASSWLAGTYNEQFF.

This chain connects TRBV6-6 to TRBJ2-7; D is possibly TRBD1 (6 bases). CDR1 and CDR2 from the germline V gene are MNHNY and SVGAGI (reference sequence). The CDR3 covers 12 residues. V dropped 2 bases and J dropped 7 bases, with 9 bases sitting between them. The CDR3 DNA follows: TGTGCCAGCAGTTACCCAGGGGAAGAGCAGTACTTC. Amino acids: CASSYPGEEQYF.

V and J are TRBV5-5 and TRBJ2-7; TRBD1 matches at 8 bases. The CDR3 is made up of 16 amino acids. The junction had 13 bases not matched to a gene; V was cut back by 1 base and J by 7 bases. Germline loops: CDR1 SGHKS, CDR2 YYEKEE (reference sequence). CDR3 sequence reads: CASSLSPGDRTKEQYF. As DNA, the CDR3 is TGTGCCAGCAGCTTGTCCCCAGGGGACAGGACTAAGGAGCAGTACTTC.

This chain uses TRBV6-6 with TRBJ1-1; D unclear. The CDR3 sequence is 13 residues long. The germline V gene has CDR1 MNHNY and CDR2 SVGAGI (reference sequence). V gave up 4 bases and J gave up 10 bases, with 16 bases separating them. In DNA form, the CDR3 reads TGTGCCAGCAGTTTCGGGTCGTCGCATCCAGCTTTCTTT. It specifies CASSFGSSHPAFF.

Concerning this clone itself: The same CDR3 also results from other DNA sequences found in this sample. The gene calls are TRBV5-6 and TRBJ2-7; 8 bases line up with TRBD2. This CDR3 region has 14 residues. The germline V gene encodes CDR1 SGHDT and CDR2 YYEEEE. Trimming cost V 2 bases and J 4 bases; bases outside gene matches: 5. The CDR3 coding sequence is TGTGCCAGCAGCTTAGGCGCGGGAGGATACGAGCAGTACTTC. Amino acid sequence: CASSLGAGGYEQYF.

On this clone: This CDR3 is also generated by other DNA sequences in the sample. The chain employs TRBV30 and TRBJ1-1; D not resolved. Germline lookup yields CDR1 GTSNPN and CDR2 SVGIG (reference sequence). The CDR3 totals 13 residues. V dropped 0 bases and J dropped 3 bases, with 8 bases sitting between them. CDR3 nucleotide sequence: TGTGCCTGGAGTGTACTCGGTGACACTGAAGCTTTCTTT. This encodes CAWSVLGDTEAFF. Together with reference TRBV30 and TRBJ1-1, the CDR3 gives the full variable domain: SQTIHQWPATLVQPVGSPLSLECTVEGTSNPNLYWYRQAAGRGLQLLFYSVGIGQISSEVPQNLSASRPQDRQFILSSKKLLLSDSGFYLCAWSVLGDTEAFFGQGTRLTVV.

This chain links TRBV4-3 with TRBJ1-1; D not resolved. Germline V lookup: CDR1 LGHNA, CDR2 YSLEER. CDR3 length: 13 amino acids. V lost 3 bases to trimming and J lost 1 base, with 6 bases between them. The DNA of the CDR3 is TGCGCCAGCAGCCATGTTGGGAACACTGAAGCTTTCTTT. Amino acids: CASSHVGNTEAFF.

The V call is TRBV11-2, the J call TRBJ2-2; 9 bases are a match to TRBD1. CDR1 is SGHAT and CDR2 is FQNNGV in the germline V gene. V gave up 5 bases and J gave up 9 bases; unmatched junction bases: 10. This CDR3 contains 15 residues. In DNA form, the CDR3 reads TGTGCCAGCAGCCCAGAGGGACAGGGTTGGAGGGAGCTGTTTTTT. Protein: CASSPEGQGWRELFF.

There are a few counts of this clone. The sample has other DNA sequences that encode this CDR3 too. V usage is TRBV6-1 and J usage is TRBJ2-7; 8 nucleotides line up with TRBD2. The germline V gene encodes CDR1 MNHNS and CDR2 SASEGT. V lost 3 bases, J lost 2 bases, and 0 bases stayed unmatched. The CDR3 has 13 residues. In DNA, the CDR3 is TGTGCCAGCAGTGAGGGACTAGCCTACGAGCAGTACTTC. Protein product: CASSEGLAYEQYF.

This chain connects TRBV19 to TRBJ2-7; D gene unclear. This CDR3 is 13 amino acids long. Trimming pared 10 bases from V and 4 bases from J, leaving 17 bases between. In germline, CDR1 is LNHDA, CDR2 SQIVND (reference sequence). The CDR3 coding sequence is TGTGCCACCAAGGGCCCCCCTCCTTACGAGCAGTACTTC. Protein: CATKGPPPYEQYF.

There are a few counts of this clone. The chain has TRBV5-1 and TRBJ1-4; TRBD1 is a possible D gene (6 bases). The germline V gene encodes CDR1 SGHRS and CDR2 YFSETQ. This CDR3 is built from 13 residues. V dropped 1 base and J dropped 6 bases, with 7 bases sitting between them. CDR3 residues: CASSLSGDEKLFF. Written as DNA, the CDR3 is TGCGCCAGCAGCTTGTCAGGGGATGAAAAACTGTTTTTT. The complete variable domain, with remaining parts taken from reference TRBV5-1 and TRBJ1-4, reads KAGVTQTPRYLIKTRGQQVTLSCSPISGHRSVSWYQQTPGQGLQFLFEYFSETQRNKGNFPGRFSGRQFSNSRSEMNVSTLELGDSALYLCASSLSGDEKLFFGSGTQLSVL.

V is TRBV5-4 and J is TRBJ1-2; a weak D match, TRBD1 (6 bases). V was trimmed by 4 bases and J by 0 bases, leaving 13 bases between them. CDR1 SGHNT and CDR2 YYREEE come from the germline V gene (reference sequence). CDR3 length: 15 residues. CDR3 in amino acids: CASSQRTETNYGYTF. In DNA, the CDR3 is TGTGCCAGCAGCCAACGGACAGAGACTAACTATGGCTACACCTTC.

The V call is TRBV4-2, the J call TRBJ1-2; 10 nucleotides match TRBD1. The germline V gene encodes CDR1 LGHNA and CDR2 YNFKEQ. After removal of 0 bases from V and 8 bases from J, the junction contained 6 bases not matched to a gene. This CDR3 is 15 amino acids long. The DNA for the CDR3 is TGTGCCAGCAGCCAAGACCGGACAGGGGGGATCGGCTACACCTTC. It encodes CASSQDRTGGIGYTF.

The chain links TRBV6-6 to TRBJ2-7, with 8 positions matching TRBD1. Germline V gene data show CDR1 as MNHNY and CDR2 as SVGAGI (reference sequence). The CDR3 length is 14 residues. V lost 6 bases and J lost 2; bases outside the gene matches: 6. CDR3 bases: TGTGCCAGCAGCCGCACGGGACAGGCCTACGAGCAGTACTTC. Residues: CASSRTGQAYEQYF.

This chain joins TRBV27 and TRBJ2-2, with 7 bases that match TRBD2. With V trimmed by 7 bases and J by 3 bases, 11 bases remained unmatched. The germline CDR1 and CDR2 sequences are MNHEY and SMNVEV (reference sequence). The CDR3 has 16 residues. The CDR3 coding sequence is TGTGCCAGCACCACATCGAGCGGGGAACACACCGGGGAGCTGTTTTTT. Protein: CASTTSSGEHTGELFF.

V usage is TRBV2 and J usage is TRBJ2-7, with 10 bases aligning to TRBD1. J gave up 6 bases and V 1 base, and 0 bases lay outside the gene matches. Germline CDR1 and CDR2: SNHLY and FYNNEI. This CDR3 has 13 amino acids. The CDR3 region is CASSEGTGGEQYF. CDR3 bases: TGTGCCAGCAGTGAAGGGACAGGGGGCGAGCAGTACTTC.

The V gene is TRBV4-1, the J gene TRBJ2-7, with D tentatively TRBD1 (5 bases). Deletions cut 4 bases from V and 6 bases from J, with 19 bases between. The CDR3 extends over 15 amino acids. Per germline, CDR1 MGHRA and CDR2 YSYEKL. The CDR3: CASSLTASRVPEQYF. As DNA, the CDR3 is TGCGCCAGCAGCCTTACAGCGTCCAGGGTCCCCGAGCAGTACTTC.

The chain recombines TRBV4-1 with TRBJ2-7; D remains unclear. Trimming cost V 4 bases and J 1 base, with 8 bases left between them. CDR1 and CDR2 from the germline V gene are MGHRA and YSYEKL. There are 13 residues in the CDR3. Here the CDR3 DNA reads TGCGCCAGCAGCCGCGACGGATCCTACGAGCAGTACTTC. As protein: CASSRDGSYEQYF.

V gene TRBV5-1 combines with J gene TRBJ2-3; no clear D gene. Per the germline V gene, CDR1 is SGHRS and CDR2 is YFSETQ. V lost 3 bases, J lost 0 bases, and 8 bases lay in between. CDR3 length: 14 residues. This CDR3 reads CASSWQGSTDTQYF. For the CDR3, the DNA is TGCGCCAGCAGCTGGCAAGGGAGCACAGATACGCAGTATTTT.

The rearrangement links TRBV6-5 to TRBJ2-2; 9 nucleotides match TRBD2. There are 15 residues in the CDR3. Germline-derived CDR1 and CDR2 are MNHEY and SVGAGI. Trimming took 2 bases from V and 4 from J; bases not matched to a gene: 2. The CDR3 loop is CASSYGGGATGELFF. The DNA for the CDR3 is TGTGCCAGCAGTTACGGCGGGGGGGCCACCGGGGAGCTGTTTTTT.

The genes are TRBV7-6 and TRBJ2-1, with 13 bases fitting TRBD2. This CDR3 is 17 amino acids long. CDR1 SGHVS and CDR2 FNYEAQ come from the germline V gene. V was clipped by 0 bases and J by 7 bases; unmatched bases: 6. The CDR3 DNA is TGTGCCAGCAGCTTAGCGCCCCCGACTAGCGGGAGGAATGAGCAGTTCTTC. It specifies CASSLAPPTSGRNEQFF.